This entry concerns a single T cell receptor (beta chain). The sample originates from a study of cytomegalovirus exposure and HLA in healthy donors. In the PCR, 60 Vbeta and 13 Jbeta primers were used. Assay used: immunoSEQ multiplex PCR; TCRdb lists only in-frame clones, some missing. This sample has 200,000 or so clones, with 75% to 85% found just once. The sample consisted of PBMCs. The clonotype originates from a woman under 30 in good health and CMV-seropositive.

This chain's CDR3 is CASSPSGGMNTEAFF. CDR3 DNA: TGTGCCAGCAGCCCTTCAGGGGGAATGAACACTGAAGCTTTCTTT. The rearrangement uses TRBV9 and TRBJ1-1, with 7 bases aligning to TRBD1. The CDR3 spans 15 residues. Trimming removed 4 bases from V and 0 bases from J; junction bases left unmatched: 6. Germline assignment: CDR1 SGDLS and CDR2 YYNGEE.